This entry lists 27 T cell receptor beta chains sequenced from one sample in a study of blood T cell repertoires in COVID-19. Clones were read by immunoSEQ multiplex PCR, and TCRdb kept only the in-frame ones, dropping some. Counted here are 300,000 to 400,000 clones, under 95% occurring once; the ten biggest clones make up 3% to 4%. The sequencing input was peripheral blood. These receptors all come from a young woman who had recovered from COVID-19.

The rearrangement links TRBV30 to TRBJ1-2; TRBD1 might be the D (6 bases). The CDR3 spans 13 residues. The V gene lost 1 base and the J gene lost 3 bases, with 9 bases spanning the gap. Germline-derived CDR1 and CDR2 are GTSNPN and SVGIG (reference sequence). CDR3 nucleotides: TGTGCCTGGAGTGGCCAGGGGTACTATGGCTACACCTTC. Encoded protein: CAWSGQGYYGYTF.

The rearrangement uses TRBV7-8 and TRBJ2-5; TRBD2 might be the D (6 bases). The germline CDR1 and CDR2 sequences are SGHVS and FQNEAQ. This CDR3 contains 15 residues. V lost 1 base and J lost 5, with 14 bases in between. Here the CDR3 reads CASSLGLGRIETQYF. The CDR3 DNA sequence: TGTGCCAGCAGCTTAGGTCTAGGGAGGATTGAGACCCAGTACTTC.

The CDR3 is CASSSRGAVTEAFF. The CDR3 coding sequence is TGTGCCAGCTCTAGCAGGGGGGCTGTTACTGAAGCTTTCTTT. The V and J genes are TRBV6-5 and TRBJ1-1; 7 bases are a match to TRBD1. With V trimmed by 8 bases and J by 5 bases, 11 bases remained unmatched. The CDR3 sequence is 14 residues long. Germline V gives CDR1 MNHEY, CDR2 SVGAGI.

This chain joins TRBV19 and TRBJ1-5, with D hard to call. The germline V gene has CDR1 LNHDA and CDR2 SQIVND (reference sequence). V gave up 6 bases and J gave up 5 bases, with 26 bases separating them. The CDR3 contains 18 residues. The DNA for the CDR3 is TGTGCCAGTAGACGCTTATGGGCAGCGCCTGGCGGGGATCAGCCCCAGCATTTT. Protein sequence: CASRRLWAAPGGDQPQHF.

The chain links TRBV6-1 to TRBJ1-3; D may be TRBD1 (6 bases). CDR1 MNHNS and CDR2 SASEGT come from the germline V gene. The CDR3 extends over 17 amino acids. V gave up 1 base and J gave up 0 bases, with 13 bases separating them. This CDR3 is CASSEVWTVRSGNTIYF. The CDR3, as DNA: TGTGCCAGCAGTGAAGTTTGGACAGTCCGCTCTGGAAACACCATATATTTT.

V usage is TRBV7-8 and J usage is TRBJ2-7; D uncertain. Germline CDR1 is SGHVS and CDR2 is FQNEAQ. V shed 1 base and J shed 6 bases, with 7 bases lying between them. The CDR3 is 12 amino acids. CDR3 in amino acids: CASSLGTGEQYV. DNA of the CDR3: TGTGCCAGCAGCTTAGGCACCGGCGAGCAGTACGTC.

This rearrangement joins TRBV25-1 to TRBJ2-1; possible D gene TRBD1, 7 bases. The CDR3 loop spans 15 amino acids. The germline CDR1 and CDR2 sequences are MGHDK and SYGVNS. Trimming removed 6 bases at V and 0 bases at J, with 12 bases between. Here the CDR3 reads CASSRQGGSYNEQFF. DNA of the CDR3: TGTGCCAGCAGCCGACAGGGAGGCTCCTACAATGAGCAGTTCTTC.

The rearrangement links TRBV6-5 to TRBJ2-3; TRBD2 matches at 8 bases. This CDR3 is built from 14 residues. CDR1 is MNHEY, CDR2 SVGAGI, per germline. V shed 6 bases, J shed 4 bases, and the junction held 6 bases outside the gene matches. For the CDR3, the DNA is TGTGCCAGCAGGCAGCGGGAGAGGGCAGATACGCAGTATTTT. This sequence encodes CASRQRERADTQYF.

The chain employs TRBV12-3 or TRBV12-4 and TRBJ1-5, with D unresolved. Trimming cost V 5 bases and J 7 bases, with 6 bases left between them. This CDR3 has 11 amino acids. This chain's CDR3 is CASSLGQPQHF. Written as DNA, the CDR3 is TGTGCCAGCAGTCTCGGGCAGCCCCAGCATTTT.

The V gene is TRBV6-2 or TRBV6-3, the J gene TRBJ1-1; D not certain. The CDR3 covers 13 residues. Germline V gives CDR1 MNHEY, CDR2 SVGEGT. Trimming shortened V by 0 bases and J by 10 bases, and 12 bases separated the two germline ends. CDR3: CASSYSRIGGAFF. The DNA of the CDR3 is TGTGCCAGCAGTTACTCACGGATCGGAGGAGCTTTCTTT.

The rearrangement links TRBV5-6 to TRBJ1-3; D is perhaps TRBD1 (6 bases). The CDR3 sequence is 13 residues long. From germline, CDR1 is SGHDT and CDR2 YYEEEE. With 3 bases removed from V and 16 bases from J, the gap between germline ends came to 20 bases. The CDR3 loop is CASSSFRDKDPYF. CDR3 coding DNA: TGTGCCAGCAGCTCGTTCCGGGACAAAGATCCCTATTTT.

The V call is TRBV5-4, the J call TRBJ2-1; 11 bases align to TRBD2. Germline CDR1 is SGHNT and CDR2 is YYREEE (reference sequence). The CDR3 has 16 residues. The trim removed 0 bases at V and 2 bases at J, leaving 1 base unmatched. CDR3 region: CASSLASGRTYNEQFF. The CDR3 DNA reads as TGTGCCAGCAGCTTGGCTAGCGGGAGGACCTACAATGAGCAGTTCTTC.

The chain combines TRBV6-2 or TRBV6-3 with TRBJ1-2; 7 positions match TRBD1. The CDR3 extends over 17 amino acids. The germline CDR1 and CDR2 sequences are MNHEY and SVGEGT. The junction had 20 bases not matched to a gene; V was cut back by 4 bases and J by 9 bases. DNA for the CDR3: TGTGCCAGCAGTTCCTACCAGCAGACAGGGCCCCGGATGAGCTACACCTTC. It codes for CASSSYQQTGPRMSYTF.

CDR3 in amino acids: CASSRRLAGVAGELFF. The CDR3 DNA reads TGCGCCAGCAGCCGGAGACTAGCGGGAGTGGCGGGGGAGCTGTTTTTT. The J gene is TRBJ2-2, the V gene TRBV4-3; 12 nucleotides match TRBD2. V shed 4 bases, J shed 8 bases, and the junction held 8 bases outside the gene matches. CDR1 LGHNA and CDR2 YSLEER come from the germline V gene. The CDR3 has 16 amino acids.

The rearrangement uses TRBV2 and TRBJ1-1; D gene ambiguous. Germline V gene sequence: CDR1 SNHLY, CDR2 FYNNEI. With 6 bases removed from V and 4 bases from J, the gap between germline ends came to 9 bases. The CDR3 length is 12 residues. CDR3 in amino acids: CASRTSATEAFF. DNA of the CDR3: TGTGCCAGCAGGACTAGCGCCACTGAAGCTTTCTTT.

This clone turned up a few times. The chain recombines TRBV6-6 with TRBJ1-6; 7 bases are shared with TRBD1. Germline values: CDR1 MNHNY, CDR2 SVGAGI (reference sequence). This CDR3 comprises 15 residues. Trimming cost V 5 bases and J 10 bases; bases outside gene matches: 11. CDR3 nucleotide sequence: TGTGCCAGCAGTCGAACAGGGGAAGTTGCATCACCCCTCCACTTT. Its protein product is CASSRTGEVASPLHF.

This sequence joins TRBV9 and TRBJ1-1; no clear D. Germline CDR1 and CDR2: SGDLS and YYNGEE. CDR3 size: 14 residues. The V end was cut by 3 bases, the J end by 5 bases, with 14 bases between. CDR3 sequence (DNA): TGTGCCAGCAGCGGGTCCGGGATAGCGACTGAAGCTTTCTTT. Encoded protein: CASSGSGIATEAFF.

The chain carries TRBV4-1 and TRBJ2-3; 10 nucleotides agree with TRBD2. The CDR3 is made up of 16 amino acids. The germline CDR1 and CDR2 sequences are MGHRA and YSYEKL. V gave up 1 base and J gave up 4 bases; unmatched junction bases: 5. CDR3 DNA: TGCGCCAGCAGCCAAGTAGTAGCGGGAGGTGCAGATACGCAGTATTTT. It encodes CASSQVVAGGADTQYF.

The V and J genes are TRBV7-2 and TRBJ1-5; D gene uncertain. This CDR3 spans 17 amino acids. The V gene lost 5 bases and the J gene lost 0 bases, with 17 bases spanning the gap. Germline CDR1 and CDR2: SGHTA and FQGNSA. Written as DNA, the CDR3 is TGTGCCAGCAGCCATTCGCCCACTTCCTATAGCAATCAGCCCCAGCATTTT. This sequence encodes CASSHSPTSYSNQPQHF.

The V and J genes are TRBV15 and TRBJ2-3, with TRBD2 matching 8 bases. The CDR3 loop spans 20 amino acids. CDR1 and CDR2 (germline): LNHNV, YYDKDF (reference sequence). V dropped 0 bases and J dropped 4; count of bases not matched to a gene: 18. CDR3 protein: CATSRDRGGWREEVSDTQYF. CDR3 nucleotide sequence: TGTGCCACCAGCAGAGATCGGGGGGGCTGGCGGGAGGAGGTGTCAGATACGCAGTATTTT.

The V gene is TRBV29-1, the J gene TRBJ1-2; tentative D call: TRBD1 (5 bases). The V gene lost 1 base and the J gene lost 8 bases, with 14 bases spanning the gap. Germline V gene lookup returns CDR1 SQVTM and CDR2 ANQGSEA. The CDR3 is 13 residues long. In nucleotides, the CDR3 is TGCAGCGTTGAAGCCCAGGGATCAGCGGGCTACACCTTC. Protein product: CSVEAQGSAGYTF.

The chain is built from TRBV5-1 and TRBJ2-5; the D gene is possibly TRBD2 (6 bases). The CDR3 contains 16 residues. V was cut by 0 bases and J by 1 base, with 13 bases left in between. The germline CDR1 and CDR2 sequences are SGHRS and YFSETQ. CDR3 residues: CASSLDGRLGQETQYF. The CDR3 DNA is TGCGCCAGCAGCTTGGACGGGCGACTAGGCCAAGAGACCCAGTACTTC.

This clone has more than one count but fewer than ten. This chain connects TRBV2 to TRBJ2-3, with D unclear. Trimming shortened V by 6 bases and J by 2 bases, and 12 bases separated the two germline ends. Germline CDR1 reads SNHLY; CDR2 reads FYNNEI. CDR3 length: 14 residues. The CDR3 sequence is CASSRDGLTDTQYF. The CDR3 nucleotides read TGTGCCAGCAGCCGCGATGGGCTCACAGATACGCAGTATTTT.

The chain combines TRBV5-1 with TRBJ1-1; 8 bases map to TRBD1. CDR1 and CDR2 (germline): SGHRS, YFSETQ. With 5 bases clipped from V and 7 bases from J, the junction kept 10 bases outside the gene matches. The CDR3 spans 14 residues. CDR3 coding DNA: TGCGCCAGCAGTTATAACCGACAGGGGCATGAAGCTTTCTTT. Protein sequence: CASSYNRQGHEAFF.

This chain joins TRBV6-5 and TRBJ2-1, with D tentatively TRBD2 (6 bases). CDR1 is MNHEY, CDR2 SVGAGI, per germline. Trimming removed 0 bases from V and 6 bases from J, with 15 bases in between. The length of the CDR3 is 16 residues. The CDR3 DNA sequence: TGTGCCAGCAGTTACTCGGAGGGTTATGGGGGCAATGAGCAGTTCTTC. This encodes CASSYSEGYGGNEQFF.

The chain joins TRBV25-1 to TRBJ1-4; no definite D call. CDR3 length: 16 amino acids. Per germline, CDR1 MGHDK and CDR2 SYGVNS. V was clipped by 0 bases and J by 5 bases, with 13 bases between them. The CDR3 reads CASSEYRGRYNEKLFF. Here the CDR3 DNA reads TGTGCCAGCAGTGAATATCGAGGCAGATACAATGAAAAACTGTTTTTT.

The J gene is TRBJ2-1, the V gene TRBV19; 8 positions agree with TRBD1. V dropped 3 bases and J dropped 4; count of bases not matched to a gene: 5. Germline CDR1 LNHDA, CDR2 SQIVND (reference sequence). This CDR3 contains 15 residues. CDR3 bases: TGTGCCAGTAGTATCGGCGGACAGGGATACAATGAGCAGTTCTTC. Protein product: CASSIGGQGYNEQFF.